The clone carrying this T cell receptor beta chain was seen repeatedly, ten times or more. Amplified regions were TCR beta CDR3 sequences from RNA transcripts. A set of HTBI primers served as the primers for a first-round RT-PCR of the TCR CDR3. Using its own MiXCR run on the multiplex PCR reads, TCRdb lists one record per CDR3 protein. This table holds hundreds of thousands of distinct CDR3 sequences, about a sixth found once. Trimming took 3 bases from V and 3 from J; bases not matched to a gene: 11. Germline assignment: CDR1 MDHEN and CDR2 SYDVKM. This CDR3 region has 17 residues. This entry belongs to a study of T cells in Graves' hyperthyroidism and ophthalmopathy. Each diagnosis drew on symptoms, thyroxine, TRAb, thyroid ultrasound and orbital computed tomography findings.

The chain combines TRBV28 with TRBJ2-7, with 10 bases fitting TRBD2. Sequenced sample: blood. The clonotype comes from a woman aged 18-29 years with Graves' hyperthyroidism. The CDR3 DNA sequence: TGTGCCAGCAGTTTTCCGGCTAGCGGGAGAGGGGGCTACGAGCAGTACTTC. Its protein product is CASSFPASGRGGYEQYF.